A single sample is the source of the 22 T cell receptor beta chains below, sequenced in a study of siplizumab effects on memory and regulatory T cells. The assay was immunoSEQ multiplex PCR, and TCRdb's table has in-frame clones only and misses some. The data show 45,000 to 60,000 clones, more than 75% seen once. The sample was naive CD8+ T cells sorted from blood. These receptors originate from a human donor in good health.

This clone has just one count. The chain combines TRBV9 with TRBJ2-7, with 7 bases fitting TRBD2. CDR3 length equals 14 residues. The germline gives CDR1 SGDLS, CDR2 YYNGEE. V shed 4 bases and J 2 bases; nucleotides not matched to a gene: 6. CDR3 sequence (DNA): TGTGCCAGCAGCCCTCTCCTAGCGGCCTACGAGCAGTACTTC. Protein: CASSPLLAAYEQYF. Based on the CDR3 plus reference TRBV9 and TRBJ2-7, the full variable domain is DSGVTQTPKHLITATGQRVTLRCSPRSGDLSVYWYQQSLDQGLQFLIQYYNGEERAKGNILERFSAQQFPDLHSELNLSSLELGDSALYFCASSPLLAAYEQYFGPGTRLTVT.

A word on this clone: Additional DNA sequences in this sample encode the identical CDR3. The V and J genes are TRBV19 and TRBJ2-7; possibly TRBD1 or TRBD2 for D (5 bases each). The CDR3 totals 13 residues. Trimming took 1 base from V and 3 from J, leaving 7 bases between them. Germline V gene sequence: CDR1 LNHDA, CDR2 SQIVND (reference sequence). CDR3 coding DNA: TGTGCCAGTAGTATAGCTGGGGGCTACGAGCAGTACTTC. As protein: CASSIAGGYEQYF.

The chain combines TRBV2 with TRBJ2-5; the D is unclear. The length of the CDR3 is 13 residues. CDR1 is SNHLY and CDR2 is FYNNEI in the germline V gene. V was clipped by 3 bases and J by 9 bases, with 14 bases between them. The CDR3 loop is CASSDSYDQAQYF. In DNA, the CDR3 is TGTGCCAGCAGTGATTCTTATGACCAAGCCCAGTACTTC.

The gene calls are TRBV9 and TRBJ2-5, with a possible D match to TRBD1 (5 bases). Germline V gives CDR1 SGDLS, CDR2 YYNGEE. The V end was cut by 0 bases, the J end by 2 bases, with 11 bases between. The CDR3 loop spans 15 amino acids. This chain's CDR3 is CASSVDKGSQETQYF. DNA of the CDR3: TGTGCCAGCAGCGTAGATAAGGGGTCTCAAGAGACCCAGTACTTC.

V and J are TRBV19 and TRBJ2-7; TRBD2 matches at 9 bases. V lost 5 bases, J lost 6 bases, and 8 bases stayed unmatched. The CDR3 totals 14 residues. The germline V gene encodes CDR1 LNHDA and CDR2 SQIVND (reference sequence). This CDR3 reads CASSLLAGLSEQYF. For the CDR3, the DNA is TGTGCCAGTAGTCTACTAGCGGGCCTCTCCGAGCAGTACTTC.

This sequence joins TRBV5-1 and TRBJ2-3, with a weak D call TRBD2 (5 bases). Deletions cut 0 bases from V and 5 bases from J, with 13 bases between. Germline V gene lookup returns CDR1 SGHRS and CDR2 YFSETQ. The CDR3 length is 15 residues. The CDR3 sequence: CASSLAGLLLDTQYF. The CDR3 nucleotides are TGCGCCAGCAGCTTGGCTGGACTCCTTTTAGATACGCAGTATTTT. Filled out from reference TRBV5-1 and TRBJ2-3, the complete variable domain reads KAGVTQTPRYLIKTRGQQVTLSCSPISGHRSVSWYQQTPGQGLQFLFEYFSETQRNKGNFPGRFSGRQFSNSRSEMNVSTLELGDSALYLCASSLAGLLLDTQYFGPGTRLTVL.

This clone was picked up one time. The V and J genes are TRBV16 and TRBJ2-7; 7 bases agree with TRBD1. This CDR3 region has 17 residues. Per the germline V gene, CDR1 is KGHSY and CDR2 is FQNENV. Unmatched junction bases numbered 12, after V lost 4 bases and J lost 0 bases. The chain's CDR3 is CASSPTMTGPSSYEQYF. The CDR3 coding sequence is TGTGCCAGCAGCCCGACCATGACAGGGCCCAGCTCCTACGAGCAGTACTTC.

The chain couples TRBV7-8 to TRBJ1-1, with D hard to call. There are 15 residues in the CDR3. Germline values: CDR1 SGHVS, CDR2 FQNEAQ. V was cut by 5 bases and J by 2 bases, with 15 bases left in between. CDR3: CASSKPFPPNTEAFF. CDR3 bases: TGTGCCAGCAGCAAACCCTTCCCCCCAAACACTGAAGCTTTCTTT.

This sequence joins TRBV12-5 and TRBJ1-2; 11 bases are shared with TRBD1. Germline values: CDR1 LGHNT, CDR2 FRNRAP. The CDR3 sequence is 15 residues long. J gave up 7 bases and V 3 bases, and 7 bases lay outside the gene matches. The CDR3 reads CASGFDWDRGVGYTF. CDR3 sequence (DNA): TGTGCTAGTGGTTTCGACTGGGACAGGGGGGTTGGCTACACCTTC.

The V and J genes are TRBV30 and TRBJ2-2; D is possibly TRBD1 or TRBD2 (5 bases each). CDR3 length: 15 residues. Per germline, CDR1 GTSNPN and CDR2 SVGIG (reference sequence). The V end was cut by 1 base, the J end by 6 bases, with 15 bases between. CDR3 in amino acids: CAWSGGQGSAGELFF. The DNA for the CDR3 is TGTGCCTGGAGTGGGGGCCAGGGTAGCGCCGGGGAGCTGTTTTTT.

This clone was seen once. The rearrangement uses TRBV7-9 and TRBJ1-3; TRBD1 aligns across 8 bases. The CDR3 is made up of 16 amino acids. Germline CDR1 reads SEHNR; CDR2 reads FQNEAQ (reference sequence). Losses at the gene ends were 5 bases for V and 4 bases for J; bases not matched to a gene: 10. CDR3 DNA sequence: TGTGCCAGCAGCCCGCAGGGGGCACCGCCCGGAAACACCATATATTTT. Amino acids: CASSPQGAPPGNTIYF.

This chain links TRBV7-8 with TRBJ2-7, with D maybe TRBD2 (6 bases). The CDR3 is 16 amino acids. Between the trimmed V and J ends, which lost 2 bases and 2 bases, there was a span of 16 bases. CDR1 SGHVS and CDR2 FQNEAQ come from the germline V gene. Here the CDR3 reads CASSLIGGQSAYEQYF. The CDR3 region has the DNA TGTGCCAGCAGCTTAATTGGAGGGCAGAGCGCCTACGAGCAGTACTTC.

The chain carries TRBV6-1 and TRBJ2-7; 9 nucleotides align to TRBD1. Germline V gives CDR1 MNHNS, CDR2 SASEGT. This CDR3 is 16 amino acids long. V was pared by 3 bases and J by 3 bases, with 9 bases of the junction left unmatched. This chain's CDR3 is CASSEMGQGTLYEQYF. The CDR3 region has the DNA TGTGCCAGCAGTGAGATGGGACAGGGTACACTCTACGAGCAGTACTTC.

This chain connects TRBV9 to TRBJ2-2; D gene ambiguous. Germline CDR1 and CDR2: SGDLS and YYNGEE. V was cut by 0 bases and J by 0 bases, with 9 bases left in between. The CDR3 spans 16 residues. The CDR3 DNA reads as TGTGCCAGCAGCGTAGGCGCGAGCGCGAACACCGGGGAGCTGTTTTTT. Residues: CASSVGASANTGELFF.

This chain connects TRBV5-1 to TRBJ2-2, with 10 bases identical to TRBD2. Germline lookup yields CDR1 SGHRS and CDR2 YFSETQ. This CDR3 comprises 19 residues. The V gene end was trimmed by 2 bases and the J gene end by 6 bases; junction bases not matched to a gene: 16. The CDR3 region has the DNA TGCGCCAGCAGCTTTAGTCTAGCGGGGGACACAACGACACCCGGGGAGCTGTTTTTT. Translated: CASSFSLAGDTTTPGELFF.

This clone was detected once. This sequence joins TRBV14 and TRBJ2-1, with D perhaps matching TRBD2 (6 bases). The V end was cut by 0 bases, the J end by 9 bases, with 21 bases between. The CDR3 sequence is 17 residues long. In germline, CDR1 is SGHDN, CDR2 FVKESK. The CDR3 protein is CASSQDFPPGWGVEQFF. CDR3 nucleotide sequence: TGTGCCAGCAGCCAAGATTTTCCCCCGGGGTGGGGGGTTGAGCAGTTCTTC.

This chain links TRBV30 with TRBJ2-7; 8 nucleotides line up with TRBD1. CDR1 and CDR2 (germline): GTSNPN, SVGIG (reference sequence). Trimming took 0 bases from V and 3 from J; bases not matched to a gene: 1. The length of the CDR3 is 13 residues. The CDR3: CAWSVGQGYEQYF. The CDR3 DNA reads as TGTGCCTGGAGTGTCGGACAGGGCTACGAGCAGTACTTC.

The V call is TRBV5-4, the J call TRBJ2-2, with a weak D call TRBD2 (6 bases). CDR1 SGHNT and CDR2 YYREEE come from the germline V gene (reference sequence). Trimming shortened V by 5 bases and J by 0 bases, and 11 bases separated the two germline ends. This CDR3 is 15 amino acids long. CDR3 in amino acids: CASSGGTANTGELFF. As DNA, the CDR3 is TGTGCCAGCAGTGGGGGGACGGCGAACACCGGGGAGCTGTTTTTT.

Here the CDR3 reads CATSRWGPQETQYF. CDR3 DNA: TGTGCCACCAGCAGATGGGGGCCCCAAGAGACCCAGTACTTC. The rearrangement uses TRBV15 and TRBJ2-5; D is perhaps TRBD1 (6 bases). The CDR3 spans 14 residues. Trimming removed 2 bases from V and 1 base from J, with 8 bases in between. From germline, CDR1 is LNHNV and CDR2 YYDKDF (reference sequence).

V is TRBV6-5 and J is TRBJ2-5; D remains unclear. The germline V and J ends were trimmed by 7 bases and 5 bases, with 8 bases remaining between them. This CDR3 is built from 11 residues. Germline V gives CDR1 MNHEY, CDR2 SVGAGI. The CDR3 DNA reads TGTGCCAGCAATCTAGGGGAGACCCAGTACTTC. It codes for CASNLGETQYF.

The V gene is TRBV5-1, the J gene TRBJ1-2; 12 bases fit TRBD1. J gave up 5 bases and V 0 bases, and 5 bases lay outside the gene matches. Germline V gives CDR1 SGHRS, CDR2 YFSETQ. The length of the CDR3 is 16 residues. CDR3 DNA sequence: TGCGCCAGCAGCTTGGGGGACAGGGGGCTAGATTATGGCTACACCTTC. It translates to CASSLGDRGLDYGYTF.

This clone showed up just once. The chain joins TRBV19 to TRBJ1-1; D gene unclear. The length of the CDR3 is 13 residues. Trimming left V 1 base short and J 4 bases short, with 7 bases between. Germline loops: CDR1 LNHDA, CDR2 SQIVND (reference sequence). CDR3 bases: TGTGCCAGTAGTATAGTAAAGGGCACTGAAGCTTTCTTT. Translating it yields CASSIVKGTEAFF.